These 22 T cell receptor beta chains originate from one sample sequenced in a study of OX40 agonist ivuxolimab in advanced cancers. Profiled with immunoSEQ multiplex PCR; TCRdb holds only in-frame clones, not every one. This table has tens of thousands of clones, more than 85% appearing once. The starting material was CD4+ or CD8+ T cells sorted from blood, obtained in a trial of the OX40 agonist ivuxolimab. These receptors were taken from an adult with an advanced solid tumor such as melanoma, head and neck, liver or kidney cancer.

V and J are TRBV6-5 and TRBJ2-1; 11 bases line up with TRBD2. Germline CDR1 is MNHEY and CDR2 is SVGAGI. The CDR3 loop spans 16 amino acids. V lost 2 bases, J lost 6 bases, and 6 bases stayed unmatched. Here the CDR3 reads CASSYAAGTSGNEQFF. In DNA form, the CDR3 reads TGTGCCAGCAGTTACGCGGCCGGGACTAGCGGCAATGAGCAGTTCTTC.

The rearrangement links TRBV7-6 to TRBJ2-5; 11 positions agree with TRBD2. Near its end, the DNA agrees better with TRBJ2-7, so the J call may be wrong. Per the germline V gene, CDR1 is SGHVS and CDR2 is FNYEAQ. The CDR3 covers 15 residues. CDR3 coding DNA: TGTGCCAGCAGCCCGGGACTAGCGGATTCCTACGAGCAGTACTTC. Its translation is CASSPGLADSYEQYF.

The rearrangement joins TRBV27 to TRBJ1-1; TRBD1 might be the D (6 bases). V lost 6 bases and J lost 6, with 17 bases in between. The CDR3 loop spans 14 amino acids. Germline CDR1 is MNHEY and CDR2 is SMNVEV (reference sequence). In nucleotides, the CDR3 is TGTGCCAGCAGGGAGGGGGAGGGAATCGCTGAAGCTTTCTTT. It codes for CASREGEGIAEAFF.

The V call is TRBV6-5, the J call TRBJ2-5, with TRBD2 matching 7 bases. This CDR3 has 16 residues. V was clipped by 0 bases and J by 4 bases; unmatched bases: 8. The V gene's germline CDR1 is MNHEY and CDR2 SVGAGI. The CDR3: CASSYSKGEGRETQYF. As DNA, the CDR3 is TGTGCCAGCAGTTACTCGAAAGGGGAGGGGCGAGAGACCCAGTACTTC.

The chain has TRBV25-1 and TRBJ2-7; D is unclear. The CDR3 extends over 11 amino acids. CDR1 and CDR2 from the germline V gene are MGHDK and SYGVNS. Trimming removed 6 bases from V and 2 bases from J, with 5 bases in between. This CDR3 reads CASSAPYEQYF. CDR3 DNA sequence: TGTGCCAGCAGCGCCCCCTACGAGCAGTACTTC.

In regard to this clone: The same CDR3 also results from other DNA sequences found in this sample. DNA of the CDR3: TGTGCCAGCAGTTTGGACAGCGACAATGAGCAGTTCTTC. It translates to CASSLDSDNEQFF. The chain combines TRBV27 with TRBJ2-1; possibly TRBD1 for D (6 bases). Trimming pared 3 bases from V and 5 bases from J, leaving 8 bases between. Germline CDR1 and CDR2: MNHEY and SMNVEV (reference sequence). CDR3 length: 13 amino acids.

The CDR3 DNA sequence: TGCAGCGTTGTTCTGATTGAAGTAGAGACCCAGTACTTC. Translated, it gives CSVVLIEVETQYF. J is TRBJ2-5 and V is TRBV29-1; D is ambiguous. Germline-derived CDR1 and CDR2 are SQVTM and ANQGSEA. V lost 4 bases, J lost 4 bases, and 13 bases lay in between. CDR3 length equals 13 residues.

CDR3 loop: CASSKGNGGRDTQYF. CDR3 DNA: TGTGCCAGCAGCAAAGGGAATGGGGGGAGAGATACGCAGTATTTT. The chain recombines TRBV21-1 with TRBJ2-3; the D segment call TRBD2 is taken from the table without a DNA check. TRBV21-1 is shown as a pseudogene. CDR3 size: 15 residues.

The chain uses TRBV5-1 and TRBJ2-3, with 8 nucleotides matching TRBD2. J gave up 4 bases and V 0 bases, and 10 bases lay outside the gene matches. Germline V gene data show CDR1 as SGHRS and CDR2 as YFSETQ. The CDR3 has 17 residues. The chain's CDR3 is CASSLGQAGDRADTQYF. The DNA of the CDR3 is TGCGCCAGCAGCTTGGGTCAAGCGGGAGACCGGGCAGATACGCAGTATTTT. The variable domain in full, completed from reference TRBV5-1 and TRBJ2-3, reads KAGVTQTPRYLIKTRGQQVTLSCSPISGHRSVSWYQQTPGQGLQFLFEYFSETQRNKGNFPGRFSGRQFSNSRSEMNVSTLELGDSALYLCASSLGQAGDRADTQYFGPGTRLTVL.

The rearrangement joins TRBV7-9 to TRBJ2-1, with unresolved D. Trimming stripped 3 bases from V and 0 bases from J, with 9 bases between. The CDR3 runs 15 residues. Germline lookup yields CDR1 SEHNR and CDR2 FQNEAQ (reference sequence). CDR3 nucleotides: TGTGCCAGCAGCTTGGCGGATCTCTCCTACAATGAGCAGTTCTTC. It encodes CASSLADLSYNEQFF.

This chain connects TRBV5-4 to TRBJ2-3, with 14 positions matching TRBD2. The CDR3 has 19 amino acids. J gave up 4 bases and V 4 bases, and 14 bases lay outside the gene matches. In germline, CDR1 is SGHNT, CDR2 YYREEE (reference sequence). The CDR3 DNA follows: TGTGCCAGCAGCCTTGGACTAGCGGGAGGAGAGTTCGTGGCAGATACGCAGTATTTT. Translating it yields CASSLGLAGGEFVADTQYF.

The rearrangement links TRBV4-3 to TRBJ2-7; 7 positions match TRBD1. The CDR3 is 15 residues long. Germline CDR1 LGHNA, CDR2 YSLEER. The junction had 6 bases not matched to a gene; V was cut back by 3 bases and J by 1 base. DNA for the CDR3: TGCGCCAGCAGCCAGCAAAGGACAGGTTCCTACGAGCAGTACTTC. Translating gives CASSQQRTGSYEQYF.

This chain joins TRBV5-6 and TRBJ2-7; TRBD2 matches 10 bases. From germline, CDR1 is SGHDT and CDR2 YYEEEE. V shed 0 bases, J shed 0 bases, and the junction held 0 bases outside the gene matches. CDR3 length: 15 amino acids. The CDR3 loop is CASSLASGSSYEQYF. Written as DNA, the CDR3 is TGTGCCAGCAGCTTGGCTAGCGGGAGCTCCTACGAGCAGTACTTC.

This clone was counted a few times. CDR3 residues: CASSLREGGRSNQPQHF. For the CDR3, the DNA is TGTGCCAGCAGCTTAAGGGAAGGGGGGCGCAGCAATCAGCCCCAGCATTTT. The chain carries TRBV7-3 and TRBJ1-5; D might be TRBD1 (6 bases). CDR1 and CDR2 from the germline V gene are SGHTA and FQGTGA. Between the trimmed V and J ends, which lost 1 base and 1 base, there was a span of 14 bases. CDR3 length: 17 residues.

Written as DNA, the CDR3 is TGTGCCATCACCAGTGACAGGACCAACCACTACGAGCAGTACTTC. This gives the protein CAITSDRTNHYEQYF. V is TRBV10-3 and J is TRBJ2-7, with a tentative D call TRBD1 (6 bases). Per the germline V gene, CDR1 is ENHRY and CDR2 is SYGVKD. Trimming removed 7 bases at V and 3 bases at J, with 19 bases between. The CDR3 contains 15 residues.

In this sample, this clone turned up once. The gene calls are TRBV2 and TRBJ2-2; 9 bases are shared with TRBD2. This CDR3 region has 16 residues. CDR1 and CDR2 (germline): SNHLY, FYNNEI. With V trimmed by 3 bases and J by 4 bases, 6 bases remained unmatched. The CDR3 DNA sequence: TGTGCCAGCAGTGACTTGCTAGCGGGACCCACCGGGGAGCTGTTTTTT. Amino acids: CASSDLLAGPTGELFF. Based on the CDR3 plus reference TRBV2 and TRBJ2-2, the full variable domain is EPEVTQTPSHQVTQMGQEVILRCVPISNHLYFYWYRQILGQKVEFLVSFYNNEISEKSEIFDDQFSVERPDGSNFTLKIRSTKLEDSAMYFCASSDLLAGPTGELFFGEGSRLTVL.

The table lists this clone with a count of one. The DNA of the CDR3 is TGTGCCAGCAGCCCCCTTTTCGGGACTAGCGGGAACAATGAGCAGTTCTTC. It codes for CASSPLFGTSGNNEQFF. The V gene is TRBV9, the J gene TRBJ2-1; 13 bases map to TRBD2. J was trimmed by 5 bases and V by 4 bases; bases with no gene match: 9. The CDR3 has 17 residues. Germline CDR1 is SGDLS and CDR2 is YYNGEE.

The chain carries TRBV4-2 and TRBJ2-7; 9 nucleotides match TRBD1. The V and J ends lost 3 bases and 7 bases, in that order; junction bases with no gene match: 4. This CDR3 spans 13 amino acids. Germline CDR1 and CDR2: LGHNA and YNFKEQ. The CDR3 nucleotides are TGTGCCAGCAGCCAGACAGGGGGAGGGGAGCAGTACTTC. The encoded protein is CASSQTGGGEQYF.

On this clone: The sample carries other DNA sequences with the same CDR3. This chain joins TRBV27 and TRBJ2-5; the D call may be TRBD1 or TRBD2 (6 bases each). The germline V and J ends were trimmed by 6 bases and 7 bases, with 24 bases remaining between them. The CDR3 contains 16 residues. Germline CDR1 MNHEY, CDR2 SMNVEV (reference sequence). The CDR3 sequence is CASRSTGGHPLWTQYF. In nucleotides, the CDR3 is TGTGCCAGCAGATCGACCGGGGGACACCCGTTGTGGACCCAGTACTTC.

The J gene is TRBJ2-1, the V gene TRBV19, with D tentatively TRBD2 (5 bases). The CDR3 is 15 amino acids. The germline V and J ends were trimmed by 1 base and 1 base, with 8 bases remaining between them. CDR1 is LNHDA, CDR2 SQIVND, per germline (reference sequence). CDR3 sequence (DNA): TGTGCCAGTAGTATAGGAGGGCTATCCTACAATGAGCAGTTCTTC. This sequence encodes CASSIGGLSYNEQFF.

This clone has only one observation. The chain couples TRBV10-3 to TRBJ1-3; D call uncertain. CDR3 size: 13 residues. V was shortened by 6 bases and J by 0 bases, with 6 bases between the two germline ends. Germline CDR1 ENHRY, CDR2 SYGVKD. In DNA form, the CDR3 reads TGTGCCATCAGCGCGAACTCTGGAAACACCATATATTTT. It is translated as CAISANSGNTIYF.

V usage is TRBV13 and J usage is TRBJ2-5; TRBD2 matches at 9 bases. The CDR3 has 15 residues. From germline, CDR1 is PRHDT and CDR2 FYEKMQ (reference sequence). With V trimmed by 5 bases and J by 1 base, 5 bases remained unmatched. CDR3 sequence (DNA): TGTGCCAGCAGCACCAGACTAGCGGTCCAAGAGACCCAGTACTTC. Translating it yields CASSTRLAVQETQYF.